This T cell receptor beta chain was sequenced during a study of blood T cell repertoires in COVID-19. In the study overall: The United States, Italy and Spain provided the acute and convalescent COVID-19 samples. PBMCs, B-cell-depleted T cells, or T cells were the source of the cDNA or gDNA that made up the material.

Per the study methods: Amplification from reference gene primers served as the basis for estimated nucleated cell counts. The table came from immunoSEQ multiplex PCR; TCRdb's copy has only in-frame clones and leaves some out. The D gene and trimming were derived from the DNA, and the V and J assignments and clone size from that table. The sample shows around 120,000 clones, 85% of them seen only once. The germline gives CDR1 MNHEY, CDR2 SVGAGI. V gave up 7 bases and J gave up 3 bases, with 10 bases separating them. This CDR3 is built from 13 residues. A single count supports this clone. The chain combines TRBV6-5 with TRBJ2-1; D might be TRBD1 (5 bases). The sequence derives from a man older than 75 with acute or convalescent COVID-19. Sequencing input: peripheral blood. The CDR3 nucleotides are TGTGCCAGCACCCAAGGGGTCTACAATGAGCAGTTCTTC. Translating it yields CASTQGVYNEQFF.